The clone carrying this TCR beta chain was counted a few times. This CDR3 is built from 15 residues. Germline V CDR1 and CDR2: SGHTA, FQGNSA. Trimming left V 3 bases short and J 0 bases short, with 8 bases between. This sample was taken from a study of PD-L1 blockade in urothelial cancer. Study at large: Prior chemotherapy in patients spanned 0 to 3 regimens.

Time point reported: peripheral blood 6 weeks after treatment start. Sequenced by immunoSEQ multiplex PCR; TCRdb stores in-frame clones only, minus some. The repertoire includes tens of thousands of clones, more than 70% of them detected once, and about 1.6% sits in the top ten. The chain carries TRBV7-2 and TRBJ1-4; weak D call: TRBD1 (6 bases). This receptor was obtained from a man between 65 and 85 years old with urothelial cancer. The material was PBMCs, obtained around atezolizumab (anti-PD-L1) treatment. The chain's CDR3 is CASSFSGATNEKLFF. The CDR3 nucleotides are TGTGCCAGCAGCTTTTCAGGGGCAACTAATGAAAAACTGTTTTTT.